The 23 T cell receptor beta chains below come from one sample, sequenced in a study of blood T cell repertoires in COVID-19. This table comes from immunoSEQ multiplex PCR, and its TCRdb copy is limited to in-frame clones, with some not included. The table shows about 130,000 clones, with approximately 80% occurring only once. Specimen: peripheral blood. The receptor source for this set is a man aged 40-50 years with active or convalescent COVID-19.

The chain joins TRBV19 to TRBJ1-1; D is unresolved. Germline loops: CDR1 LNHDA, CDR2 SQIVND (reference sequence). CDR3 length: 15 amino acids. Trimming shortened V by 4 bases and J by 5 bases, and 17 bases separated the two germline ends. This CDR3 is CASSTRPGKGTEAFF. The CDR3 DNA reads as TGTGCCAGTAGTACTCGTCCCGGGAAGGGTACTGAAGCTTTCTTT. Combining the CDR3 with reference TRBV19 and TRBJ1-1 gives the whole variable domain DGGITQSPKYLFRKEGQNVTLSCEQNLNHDAMYWYRQDPGQGLRLIYYSQIVNDFQKGDIAEGYSVSREKKESFPLTVTSAQKNPTAFYLCASSTRPGKGTEAFFGQGTRLTVV.

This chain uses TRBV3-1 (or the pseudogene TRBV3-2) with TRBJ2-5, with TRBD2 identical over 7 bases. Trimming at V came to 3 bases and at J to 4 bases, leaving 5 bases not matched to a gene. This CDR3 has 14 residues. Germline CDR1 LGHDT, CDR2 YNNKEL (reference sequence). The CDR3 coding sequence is TGTGCCAGCAGCCACTTTGGCGGGGGAGAGACCCAGTACTTC. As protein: CASSHFGGGETQYF.

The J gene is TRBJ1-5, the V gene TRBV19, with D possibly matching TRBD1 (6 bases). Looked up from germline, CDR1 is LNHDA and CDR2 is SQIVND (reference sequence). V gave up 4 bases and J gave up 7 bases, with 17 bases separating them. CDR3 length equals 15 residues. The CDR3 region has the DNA TGTGCCAGTAGTAGGGAAAACAGGGCTGGGCAGCCCCAGCATTTT. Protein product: CASSRENRAGQPQHF.

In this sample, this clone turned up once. The CDR3 is CASSLVWGTDATNEKLFF. The CDR3, as DNA: TGTGCCAGCAGCTTAGTTTGGGGGACAGACGCAACTAATGAAAAACTGTTTTTT. The V and J genes are TRBV7-9 and TRBJ1-4, with 7 bases fitting TRBD1. V shed 1 base and J 0 bases; nucleotides not matched to a gene: 8. This CDR3 has 18 residues. Per germline, CDR1 SEHNR and CDR2 FQNEAQ (reference sequence).

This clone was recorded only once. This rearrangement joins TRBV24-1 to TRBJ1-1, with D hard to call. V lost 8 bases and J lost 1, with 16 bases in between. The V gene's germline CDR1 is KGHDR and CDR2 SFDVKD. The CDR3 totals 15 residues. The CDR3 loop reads CATNIHIRRNTEAFF. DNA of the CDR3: TGTGCCACCAACATACACATCCGAAGGAACACTGAAGCTTTCTTT.

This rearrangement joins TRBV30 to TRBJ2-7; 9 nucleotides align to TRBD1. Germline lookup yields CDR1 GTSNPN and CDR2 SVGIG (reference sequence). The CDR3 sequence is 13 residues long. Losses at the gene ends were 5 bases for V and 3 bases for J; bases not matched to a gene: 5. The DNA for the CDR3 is TGTGCCTGGCGGGGACAGGGAGGCTACGAGCAGTACTTC. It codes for CAWRGQGGYEQYF.

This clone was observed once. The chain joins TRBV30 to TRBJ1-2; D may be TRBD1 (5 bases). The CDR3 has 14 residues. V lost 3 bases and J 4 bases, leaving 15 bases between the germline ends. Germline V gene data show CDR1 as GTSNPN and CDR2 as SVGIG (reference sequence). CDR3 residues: CAWRVTGYVYGYTF. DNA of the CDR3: TGTGCCTGGAGAGTAACAGGCTATGTCTATGGCTACACCTTC.

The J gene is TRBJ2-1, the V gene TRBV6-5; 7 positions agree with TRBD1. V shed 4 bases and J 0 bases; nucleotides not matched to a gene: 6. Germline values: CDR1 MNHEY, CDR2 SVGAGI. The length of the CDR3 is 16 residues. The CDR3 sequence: CASSSETGSSYNEQFF. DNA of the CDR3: TGTGCCAGCAGTTCCGAGACAGGGAGCTCCTACAATGAGCAGTTCTTC.

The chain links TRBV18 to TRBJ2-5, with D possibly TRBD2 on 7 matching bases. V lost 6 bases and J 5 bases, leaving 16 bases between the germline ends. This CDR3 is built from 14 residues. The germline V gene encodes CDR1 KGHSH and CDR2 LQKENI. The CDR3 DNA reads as TGTGCCAGCTCCTCCCAACAGGGAGGGGAGACCCAGTACTTC. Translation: CASSSQQGGETQYF.

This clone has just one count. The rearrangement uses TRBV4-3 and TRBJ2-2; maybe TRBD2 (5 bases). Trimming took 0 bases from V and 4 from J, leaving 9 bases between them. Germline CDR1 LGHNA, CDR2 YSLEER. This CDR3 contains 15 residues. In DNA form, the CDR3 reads TGCGCCAGCAGCCAAGATCTGAGGGCCACCGGGGAGCTGTTTTTT. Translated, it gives CASSQDLRATGELFF.

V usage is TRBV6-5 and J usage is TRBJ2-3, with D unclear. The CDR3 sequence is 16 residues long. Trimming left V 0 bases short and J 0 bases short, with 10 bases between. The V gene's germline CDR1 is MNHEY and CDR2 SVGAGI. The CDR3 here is CASSYSGRLSTDTQYF. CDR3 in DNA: TGTGCCAGCAGTTACTCCGGTCGACTGAGCACAGATACGCAGTATTTT.

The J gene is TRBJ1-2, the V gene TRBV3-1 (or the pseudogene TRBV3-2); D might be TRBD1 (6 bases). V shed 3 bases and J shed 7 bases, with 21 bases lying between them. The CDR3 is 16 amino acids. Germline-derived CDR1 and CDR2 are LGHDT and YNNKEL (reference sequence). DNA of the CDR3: TGTGCCAGCAGCCACGGAGGATCGGCAGGGGCGCTTGGCTACACCTTC. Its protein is CASSHGGSAGALGYTF.

The CDR3 sequence: CASSPRKLSSYEQYF. The CDR3 region has the DNA TGTGCCAGCTCACCACGAAAGCTGAGCTCCTACGAGCAGTACTTC. The gene calls are TRBV18 and TRBJ2-7; no reliable D call. Trimming removed 1 base at V and 0 bases at J, with 10 bases between. There are 15 residues in the CDR3. Per germline, CDR1 KGHSH and CDR2 LQKENI.

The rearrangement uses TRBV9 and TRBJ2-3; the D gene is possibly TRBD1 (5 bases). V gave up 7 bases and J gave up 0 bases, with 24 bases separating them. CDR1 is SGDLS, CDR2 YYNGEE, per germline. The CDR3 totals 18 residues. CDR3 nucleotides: TGTGCCAGCCCCCCGGCAGGGCCGGATAGGATTAGCACAGATACGCAGTATTTT. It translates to CASPPAGPDRISTDTQYF.

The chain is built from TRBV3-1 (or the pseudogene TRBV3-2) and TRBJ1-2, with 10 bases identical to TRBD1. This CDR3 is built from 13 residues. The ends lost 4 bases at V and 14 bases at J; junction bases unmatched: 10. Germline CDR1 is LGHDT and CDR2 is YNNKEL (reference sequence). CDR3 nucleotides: TGTGCCAGCAGCCTCCGGGACAGGGGAGGAGGGACCTTC. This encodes CASSLRDRGGGTF.

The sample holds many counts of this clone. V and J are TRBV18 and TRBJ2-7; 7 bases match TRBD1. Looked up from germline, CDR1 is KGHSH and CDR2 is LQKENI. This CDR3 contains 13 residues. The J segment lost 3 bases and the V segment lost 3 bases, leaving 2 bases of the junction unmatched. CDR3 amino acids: CASSPGQSYEQYF. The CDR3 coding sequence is TGTGCCAGCTCACCGGGACAGAGCTACGAGCAGTACTTC.

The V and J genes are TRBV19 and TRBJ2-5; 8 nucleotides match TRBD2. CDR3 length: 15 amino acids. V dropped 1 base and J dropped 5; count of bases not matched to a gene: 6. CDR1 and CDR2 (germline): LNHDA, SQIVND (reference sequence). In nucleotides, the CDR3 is TGTGCCAGTAGTATAGGGGTTAGCGGGGAGGAGACCCAGTACTTC. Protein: CASSIGVSGEETQYF.

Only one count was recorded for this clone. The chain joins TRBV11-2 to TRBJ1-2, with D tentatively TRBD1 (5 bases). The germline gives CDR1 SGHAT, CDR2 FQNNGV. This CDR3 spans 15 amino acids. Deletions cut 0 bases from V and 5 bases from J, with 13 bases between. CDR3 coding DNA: TGTGCCAGCAGCTTAGATAGCCTGACAGTTTATGGCTACACCTTC. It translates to CASSLDSLTVYGYTF.

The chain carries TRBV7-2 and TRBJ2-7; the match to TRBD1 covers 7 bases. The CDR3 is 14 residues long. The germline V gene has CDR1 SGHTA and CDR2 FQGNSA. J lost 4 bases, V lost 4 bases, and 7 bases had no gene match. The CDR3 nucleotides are TGTGCCAGCAGCTCATGGGACAGTTCTTACGAGCAGTACTTC. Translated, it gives CASSSWDSSYEQYF.

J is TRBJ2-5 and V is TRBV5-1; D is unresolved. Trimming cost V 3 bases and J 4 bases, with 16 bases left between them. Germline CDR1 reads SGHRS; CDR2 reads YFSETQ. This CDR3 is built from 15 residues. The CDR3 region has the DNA TGCGCCAGCAGCTGGCAGGCGACAAATGGAGAGACCCAGTACTTC. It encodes CASSWQATNGETQYF. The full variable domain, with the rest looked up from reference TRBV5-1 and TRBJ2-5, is KAGVTQTPRYLIKTRGQQVTLSCSPISGHRSVSWYQQTPGQGLQFLFEYFSETQRNKGNFPGRFSGRQFSNSRSEMNVSTLELGDSALYLCASSWQATNGETQYFGPGTRLLVL.

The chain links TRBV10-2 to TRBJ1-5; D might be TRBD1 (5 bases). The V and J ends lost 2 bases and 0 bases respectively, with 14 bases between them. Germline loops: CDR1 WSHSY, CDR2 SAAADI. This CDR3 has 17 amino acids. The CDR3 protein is CASSERMQGHSNQPQHF. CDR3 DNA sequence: TGCGCCAGCAGTGAGAGGATGCAGGGTCATAGCAATCAGCCCCAGCATTTT.

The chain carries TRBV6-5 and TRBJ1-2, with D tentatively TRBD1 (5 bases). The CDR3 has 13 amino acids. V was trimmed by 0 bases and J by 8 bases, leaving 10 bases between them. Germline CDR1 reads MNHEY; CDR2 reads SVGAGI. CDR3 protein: CASSYSRTLGYTF. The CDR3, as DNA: TGTGCCAGCAGTTACTCGAGGACATTAGGCTACACCTTC.

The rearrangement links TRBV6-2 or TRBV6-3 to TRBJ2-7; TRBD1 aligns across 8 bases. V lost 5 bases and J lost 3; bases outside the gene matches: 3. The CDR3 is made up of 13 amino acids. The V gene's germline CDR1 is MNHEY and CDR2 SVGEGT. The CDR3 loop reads CASSRTGNYEQYF. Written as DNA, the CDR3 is TGTGCCAGCAGTCGGACAGGGAACTACGAGCAGTACTTC.